These T cell receptor beta chains were read from a single sample in a study of blood T cell repertoires in COVID-19. Method: immunoSEQ multiplex PCR; TCRdb's copy keeps in-frame clones and lacks some. The sample includes about 78,000 clones, approximately 86% of them seen just once. The sequenced sample was peripheral blood. Receptor source: a woman in her fifties or sixties with acute or convalescent COVID-19. Both conserved end residues are part of each CDR3. The order of the fields is V gene, D gene, clone size, J gene, CDR3 DNA, CDR3 protein. D genes are given only for firm matches. The size field is filled for only some rows; it gives once, few, many or a size class.

>TRBV7-6|-|-|TRBJ2-5
TGTGCCAGCAGCTTAGGAGGCTCCTCCGCGGGGGAGACCCAGTACTTC
CASSLGGSSAGETQYF
>TRBV9|TRBD2|-|TRBJ2-5
TGTGCCAGCAGCGCGGTAGCGGGAGGGTGGTTGCAAGAGACCCAGTACTTC
CASSAVAGGWLQETQYF
>TRBV18|-|once|TRBJ2-2
TGTGCCAGCTCACTTTCACAGGTACCGAACACCGGGGAGCTGTTTTTT
CASSLSQVPNTGELFF
>TRBV27|-|few|TRBJ1-6
TGTGCCAGCAGTTGGGTGGCAGGGGTGGGTTCACCCCTCCACTTT
CASSWVAGVGSPLHF
>TRBV2|-|-|TRBJ2-2
TGTGCCAGCATACCGAGCTATCGAACCGGGGAGCTGTTTTTT
CASIPSYRTGELFF
>TRBV7-9|TRBD1|-|TRBJ2-1
TGTGCCAGCAGCTTCCGACAGGGAAGTGAGCAGTTCTTC
CASSFRQGSEQFF
>TRBV24-1|-|-|TRBJ2-5
TGTGCCACCAGTGAACCCCGGGACTACCAAGAGACCCAGTACTTC
CATSEPRDYQETQYF
>TRBV28|-|-|TRBJ1-6
TGTGCCAGCAGCACACAGGGTCGCTCCTATAATTCACCCCTCCACTTT
CASSTQGRSYNSPLHF
>TRBV10-3|TRBD2|-|TRBJ2-3
TGTGCCATCAGTGAAGTTAGCGGGGGGGCCGGCACAGATACGCAGTATTTT
CAISEVSGGAGTDTQYF
>TRBV6-2/TRBV6-3|-|-|TRBJ1-5
TGTGCCAGCAGTTACTTTGCCAGGGGCAATCAGCCCCAGCATTTT
CASSYFARGNQPQHF
>TRBV7-9|-|-|TRBJ1-4
TGTGCCAGCACCCCTGGGGCAGCTGATGAAAAACTGTTTTTT
CASTPGAADEKLFF